The rows below give T cell receptor beta chains drawn from one sample of a study of blood T cell repertoires in COVID-19. Some clones are missing from TCRdb's copy, which holds only in-frame ones; the method was immunoSEQ multiplex PCR. Of about 380,000 clones detected, roughly nine tenths appear once; the ten largest clones hold about 3%. Sequenced material: PBMCs or T cells enriched from blood (not recorded which). The receptors shown here come from a woman in her 30s who had recovered from COVID-19. Both conserved end residues are part of each CDR3. Each record gives: J gene, V gene, CDR3 protein.

TRBJ2-3 | TRBV5-1 | CASSLAGVGGTDTQYF
TRBJ1-6 | TRBV28 | CASRGFLFSNSPLHF
TRBJ2-2 | TRBV18 | CASSPAGLGNGGELFF
TRBJ1-2 | TRBV30 | CAWIGRGPIYGYTF
TRBJ1-2 | TRBV9 | CASSFVEGVRNGYTF
TRBJ1-5 | TRBV27 | CASSFTSNQPQHF
TRBJ2-7 | TRBV6-5 | CASSLRPDTYEQYF
TRBJ2-7 | TRBV19 | CASRSGGTGSYEQYF
TRBJ1-1 | TRBV27 | CASKIYGAANTEAFF
TRBJ1-6 | TRBV19 | CASSIDSNSPLHF
TRBJ1-2 | TRBV12-3/TRBV12-4 | CASSFRGGYGYTF
TRBJ2-5 | TRBV9 | CASSVGLAGAETQYF
TRBJ1-2 | TRBV6-2/TRBV6-3 | CASSQQGANYGYTF
TRBJ1-1 | TRBV27 | CASRGTGVEAFF
TRBJ2-1 | TRBV28 | CASSLLASGKYNEQFF
TRBJ1-4 | TRBV6-5 | CASRLTPTNEKLFF
TRBJ2-7 | TRBV7-9 | CASSLEQGVYYEQYF
TRBJ1-1 | TRBV12-5 | CASGFQENTEAFF
TRBJ2-5 | TRBV27 | CASSFSRGQETQYF
TRBJ1-5 | TRBV6-5 | CASRPGDNDNQPQHF
TRBJ1-4 | TRBV10-3 | CAISEGVREKLFF
TRBJ2-1 | TRBV15 | CATSKDSAWAWLAGDSYNEQFF
TRBJ2-3 | TRBV4-2 | CASSQERLGDTQYF
TRBJ1-3 | TRBV2 | CASSEGPGSNSGNTIYF
TRBJ2-1 | TRBV28 | CASSLLTSGSSYNEQFF
TRBJ2-7 | TRBV18 | CASSPGDSYRSSYEQYF
TRBJ1-1 | TRBV28 | CASSSRPPSVTEAFF
TRBJ1-1 | TRBV3-1/TRBV3-2 | CASSQEGGSFEAFF
TRBJ2-1 | TRBV5-1 | CASSLGGSGDYNEQFF
TRBJ1-2 | TRBV2 | CASSEGLLGPQAGGYTF
TRBJ2-5 | TRBV5-1 | CASSLGRTGQETQYF
TRBJ1-2 | TRBV2 | CASIDRAKPNYGYTF
TRBJ2-3 | TRBV2 | CASRAMGLAGGKTDTQYF
TRBJ1-2 | TRBV14 | CASSQGANYGYTF
TRBJ2-5 | TRBV5-1 | CASSLGATQETQYF
TRBJ2-7 | TRBV7-2 | CASSRLGAYEQYF
TRBJ2-7 | TRBV7-2 | CASSLGSRLAAYEQYF
TRBJ1-4 | TRBV19 | CASSPLPGVATNEKLFF
TRBJ1-1 | TRBV30 | CAWSRSGDTEAFF
TRBJ2-3 | TRBV29-1 | CSVETGSSTDTQYF
TRBJ2-1 | TRBV7-2 | CASSSDPIAAGAGSNEQFF
TRBJ1-1 | TRBV7-8 | CASSPRTGQGVYTEAFF
TRBJ1-1 | TRBV19 | CASSSRQGRGTEAFF
TRBJ2-5 | TRBV7-2 | CASSPPRGTSGVQETQYF
TRBJ2-1 | TRBV19 | CASRISGSSYNEQFF
TRBJ2-2 | TRBV5-6 | CASSSGLWAGELFF
TRBJ2-2 | TRBV5-1 | CASSFRQGNTGELFF
TRBJ2-1 | TRBV19 | CASSTSGNNEQFF
TRBJ2-3 | TRBV7-2 | CASLRRASTDTQYF
TRBJ2-3 | TRBV5-1 | CASSSVAGATDTQYF
TRBJ1-2 | TRBV19 | CASSPDREANYGYTF
TRBJ2-5 | TRBV3-1/TRBV3-2 | CASSQVLQGASQETQYF
TRBJ2-3 | TRBV5-6 | CASSWSGGAVNTQYF
TRBJ1-3 | TRBV2 | CATEEGERSGNTIYF
TRBJ1-2 | TRBV7-9 | CASSPGREDGYTF
TRBJ1-6 | TRBV27 | CASSLGTDRGRNSPLHF
TRBJ2-1 | TRBV5-1 | CASSLELAGGYNEQFF